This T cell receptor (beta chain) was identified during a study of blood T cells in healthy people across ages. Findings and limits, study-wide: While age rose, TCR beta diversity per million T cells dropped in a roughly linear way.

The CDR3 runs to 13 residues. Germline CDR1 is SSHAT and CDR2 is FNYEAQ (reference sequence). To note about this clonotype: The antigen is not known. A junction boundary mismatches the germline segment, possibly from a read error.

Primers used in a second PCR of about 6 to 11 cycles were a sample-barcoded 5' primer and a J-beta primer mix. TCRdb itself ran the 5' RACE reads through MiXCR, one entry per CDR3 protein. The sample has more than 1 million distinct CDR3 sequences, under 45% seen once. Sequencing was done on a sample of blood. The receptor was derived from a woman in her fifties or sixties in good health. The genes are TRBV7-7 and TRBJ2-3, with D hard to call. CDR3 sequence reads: CASSLQDADTQYF. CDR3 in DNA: TGTGCTAGCAGCTTACAAGATGCAGATACGCAGTATTTT.